Listed below are T cell receptor beta chains from one sample, sequenced in a study of shared T cell receptors in the human thymus. Sequenced by immunoSEQ multiplex PCR; TCRdb stores in-frame clones only, minus some. The table includes over 350,000 clones, around 95% detected once. Material: thymocytes. The source of these receptors is a human donor. CDR3s include the opening cysteine and the closing phenylalanine or tryptophan. The D gene is left open where the match is weak. Clone size is stated in some rows and not others, as once, few, many or a class when expanded.

CDR3aa,CDR3nt,d_gene,j_gene,abundance,v_gene
CASSQFGGHTGELFF,TGCGCCAGCAGCCAATTCGGGGGGCACACCGGGGAGCTGTTTTTT,-,TRBJ2-2,few,TRBV4-1
CASSPDTYTGELFF,TGTGCCAGCAGCCCGGACACCTATACCGGGGAGCTGTTTTTT,-,TRBJ2-2,-,TRBV5-4
CASSHFPGTGEQYF,TGCGCCAGCAGCCACTTTCCCGGGACAGGGGAGCAGTACTTC,TRBD1,TRBJ2-7,-,TRBV4-1
CAWSQNREVQETQYF,TGTGCCTGGAGTCAGAACAGGGAGGTTCAGGAGACCCAGTACTTC,-,TRBJ2-5,-,TRBV30
CASSFRTYGYTF,TGTGCCAGCAGTTTCCGGACGTATGGCTACACCTTC,-,TRBJ1-2,once,TRBV28
CASSSPGLGQNEQFF,TGTGCCAGCAGCTCCCCGGGACTAGGACAGAATGAGCAGTTCTTC,TRBD2,TRBJ2-1,-,TRBV13
CASSEGEAGPMNTEAFF,TGTGCCAGCAGTGAAGGTGAGGCAGGACCCATGAACACTGAAGCTTTCTTT,-,TRBJ1-1,-,TRBV6-1
CASRPSGGGYGYTF,TGTGCCAGCAGACCGTCAGGGGGAGGGTATGGCTACACCTTC,TRBD1,TRBJ1-2,-,TRBV5-6
CASSLGGRGHSYNEQFF,TGTGCCAGCAGTTTGGGGGGGAGGGGCCACTCCTACAATGAGCAGTTCTTC,TRBD2,TRBJ2-1,once,TRBV28
CASSPQDRGGDTQYF,TGTGCCAGCTCACCACAGGACAGGGGAGGGGATACGCAGTATTTT,TRBD1,TRBJ2-3,-,TRBV18
CASSLRTGETQYF,TGTGCCAGCAGCCTTCGGACTGGGGAGACCCAGTACTTC,-,TRBJ2-5,once,TRBV28
CASARGNSWHTDTQYF,TGTGCCAGCGCCAGAGGTAATAGCTGGCATACAGATACGCAGTATTTT,-,TRBJ2-3,-,TRBV28
CASSLRGVGDTDTQYF,TGTGCCAGCAGCTTACGGGGGGTTGGGGACACAGATACGCAGTATTTT,TRBD2,TRBJ2-3,-,TRBV7-9
CASSFQGVSYNEQFF,TGTGCCAGCAGTTTCCAGGGGGTGTCCTACAATGAGCAGTTCTTC,TRBD1,TRBJ2-1,few,TRBV28
CASSHSTHGNYGYTF,TGTGCCAGCAGCCACTCGACGCACGGCAACTATGGCTACACCTTC,-,TRBJ1-2,-,TRBV27
CATSRVPRSTDTQYF,TGTGCCACCAGCAGAGTCCCCCGTAGCACAGATACGCAGTATTTT,-,TRBJ2-3,-,TRBV15
CASSQGTVSGTGYYNEQFF,TGTGCCAGCAGCCAAGGAACTGTATCCGGGACAGGGTATTACAATGAGCAGTTCTTC,TRBD1,TRBJ2-1,-,TRBV14
CASSPDRGKSAYYYEQYF,TGTGCCAGCAGTCCAGACAGGGGAAAGTCAGCGTACTACTACGAGCAGTACTTC,TRBD1,TRBJ2-7,-,TRBV27
CASSLDPQGQGHSNQPQHF,TGTGCCAGCAGCTTAGATCCTCAGGGACAGGGGCATAGCAATCAGCCCCAGCATTTT,TRBD1,TRBJ1-5,-,TRBV11-2
CASSQRAGCGEQFF,TGCGCCAGCAGTCAAAGGGCGGGATGCGGTGAGCAGTTCTTC,-,TRBJ2-1,-,TRBV23-1
CATSSRSSSSYEQYF,TGTGCCACCAGCAGCCGGTCTTCCTCCTCCTACGAGCAGTACTTC,-,TRBJ2-7,-,TRBV15
CASRVDRSDEQYF,TGTGCCAGCAGAGTCGACAGGTCGGACGAGCAGTACTTC,-,TRBJ2-7,-,TRBV6-1
CASSEAYREGQPQHF,TGTGCCAGCAGTGAAGCCTACAGGGAGGGTCAGCCCCAGCATTTT,-,TRBJ1-5,-,TRBV2
CASSLVAAKNIQYF,TGCGCCAGCAGCTTAGTGGCCGCCAAAAACATTCAGTACTTC,-,TRBJ2-4,-,TRBV5-1